Shown below are 29 T cell receptor beta chains from a single sample sequenced in a study of T cells after yellow fever vaccination. One entry per CDR3 protein results from TCRdb running MiXCR on the 5' RACE reads. The sample gives more than 65,000 distinct CDR3 sequences, 5.9% of which show up once; 2.2% is in the top ten. The sequencing used CD4+ T cells sorted from PBMCs, collected more than 13 days after the first yellow fever vaccination. These receptor sequences come from a young man who received the YFV17D yellow fever vaccine.

This clonotype was seen many times. V is TRBV5-1 and J is TRBJ2-1; 11 nucleotides align to TRBD2. The V and J ends lost 3 bases and 4 bases, in that order; junction bases with no gene match: 3. This CDR3 region has 15 residues. Per the germline V gene, CDR1 is SGHRS and CDR2 is YFSETQ. Here the CDR3 DNA reads TGCGCCAGCAGCTCCCGACTAGCGGGGTACAATGAGCAGTTCTTC. It yields the protein CASSSRLAGYNEQFF.

This clonotype has ten or more counts. The chain links TRBV7-2 to TRBJ1-2; 7 nucleotides line up with TRBD1. V shed 6 bases, J shed 3 bases, and the junction held 4 bases outside the gene matches. CDR1 SGHTA and CDR2 FQGNSA come from the germline V gene. The CDR3 consists of 13 residues. The CDR3 DNA reads TGTGCCAGCAGTGAGACAGGGTACTATGGCTACACCTTC. This encodes CASSETGYYGYTF.

This clonotype has ten or more counts. This rearrangement joins TRBV3-1 to TRBJ2-4; tentative D call: TRBD2 (5 bases). Germline CDR1 is LGHDT and CDR2 is YNNKEL (reference sequence). CDR3 length equals 16 residues. V was trimmed by 3 bases and J by 9 bases, leaving 21 bases between them. CDR3 sequence (DNA): TGTGCCAGCAGCCATCAAAGGCGGGCGTCTCGCAGCATTCAGTACTTC. Amino acid sequence: CASSHQRRASRSIQYF.

In this sample, this clonotype turned up once. The V and J genes are TRBV5-5 and TRBJ2-7; D remains ambiguous. The V end lost 4 bases, the J end lost 3 bases, and 11 bases lay between the germline ends. The CDR3 has 13 amino acids. In germline, CDR1 is SGHKS, CDR2 YYEKEE (reference sequence). DNA of the CDR3: TGTGCCAGCAGCCTTGGGCACCTCTACGAGCAGTACGTC. It translates to CASSLGHLYEQYV.

This clonotype appeared many times. CDR3 nucleotides: TGTGCCAGCAGCCCTAGCGGGGTAACAGATACGCAGTATTTT. It yields the protein CASSPSGVTDTQYF. This chain links TRBV11-2 with TRBJ2-3, with 9 bases lining up with TRBD2. Trimming removed 5 bases from V and 3 bases from J; junction bases left unmatched: 3. Germline values: CDR1 SGHAT, CDR2 FQNNGV. This CDR3 spans 14 amino acids.

The table lists this clonotype with many counts. This chain connects TRBV12-3 or TRBV12-4 to TRBJ1-6, with D perhaps matching TRBD1 (5 bases). This CDR3 has 12 amino acids. With 9 bases removed from V and 11 bases from J, the gap between germline ends came to 14 bases. As DNA, the CDR3 is TGTGCCAGTTCCGTTCTGGGGGCACCCCTCCACTTT. Protein sequence: CASSVLGAPLHF.

This clonotype has a count of ten or more. The chain combines TRBV14 with TRBJ1-4, with D perhaps TRBD1 (6 bases). The CDR3 is 13 residues long. With 4 bases removed from V and 6 bases from J, the gap between germline ends came to 9 bases. CDR1 and CDR2 from the germline V gene are SGHDN and FVKESK. This chain's CDR3 is CASSPRTDEKLFF. The CDR3, as DNA: TGTGCCAGCAGCCCTCGGACAGATGAAAAACTGTTTTTT.

This clonotype was recorded at least ten times. This chain links TRBV7-9 with TRBJ2-7; D remains unclear. The CDR3 is made up of 13 amino acids. Trimming shortened V by 1 base and J by 3 bases, and 7 bases separated the two germline ends. Germline V gene lookup returns CDR1 SEHNR and CDR2 FQNEAQ (reference sequence). The CDR3 loop is CASSLDQDYEQYF. The CDR3 DNA follows: TGTGCCAGCAGCTTAGATCAGGACTACGAGCAGTACTTC.

This clonotype has a count of ten or more. V usage is TRBV18 and J usage is TRBJ1-2, with 7 bases fitting TRBD1. Germline V CDR1 and CDR2: KGHSH, LQKENI. The CDR3 runs 12 residues. V shed 1 base, J shed 8 bases, and the junction held 1 base outside the gene matches. The CDR3 nucleotides read TGTGCCAGCTCACCACAGACAGGGGGCTACACCTTC. It is translated as CASSPQTGGYTF.

This clonotype has a count of ten or more. This sequence joins TRBV5-1 and TRBJ1-2; D might be TRBD1 (6 bases). V was pared by 4 bases and J by 7 bases, with 20 bases between. CDR1 SGHRS and CDR2 YFSETQ come from the germline V gene. The CDR3 contains 15 residues. The CDR3 DNA is TGCGCCAGCAGCGCTCGGGTGACAGGCGATCGTGGCTACACCTTC. Translated: CASSARVTGDRGYTF.

This clonotype has at least ten counts. The chain recombines TRBV5-1 with TRBJ2-7; the match to TRBD1 covers 7 bases. Looked up from germline, CDR1 is SGHRS and CDR2 is YFSETQ. The CDR3 covers 15 residues. The junction had 8 bases not matched to a gene; V was cut back by 4 bases and J by 1 base. CDR3: CASSQNPGQSYEQYF. In nucleotides, the CDR3 is TGCGCCAGCAGCCAGAACCCGGGACAGTCCTACGAGCAGTACTTC.

The J gene is TRBJ2-4, the V gene TRBV5-1; D gene unclear. The CDR3 has 18 residues. CDR1 is SGHRS and CDR2 is YFSETQ in the germline V gene. V shed 7 bases and J shed 0 bases, with 23 bases lying between them. The CDR3: CASSTAPWASVAKNIQYF. In DNA, the CDR3 is TGCGCCAGCTCAACGGCGCCGTGGGCGTCCGTAGCCAAAAACATTCAGTACTTC.

At least ten counts were recorded for this clonotype. The chain joins TRBV7-8 to TRBJ2-1; D may be TRBD1 or TRBD2 (6 bases each). The length of the CDR3 is 14 residues. Germline V gives CDR1 SGHVS, CDR2 FQNEAQ. The V end was cut by 4 bases, the J end by 12 bases, with 19 bases between. The CDR3 loop is CASSSGLAGGGQFF. DNA of the CDR3: TGTGCCAGCAGCTCGGGACTTGCTGGGGGCGGGCAGTTCTTC.

At least ten counts were recorded for this clonotype. This sequence joins TRBV5-1 and TRBJ2-1; D unresolved. CDR1 and CDR2 (germline): SGHRS, YFSETQ. V lost 0 bases and J 9 bases, leaving 10 bases between the germline ends. The CDR3 contains 13 residues. This CDR3 is CASSLDSMAEQFF. In DNA, the CDR3 is TGCGCCAGCAGCTTGGATTCTATGGCTGAGCAGTTCTTC.

This clonotype has just a few counts. The chain carries TRBV28 and TRBJ2-1; TRBD1 might be the D (6 bases). The CDR3 has 15 residues. CDR1 and CDR2 (germline): MDHEN, SYDVKM. V gave up 11 bases and J gave up 4 bases, with 21 bases separating them. CDR3 sequence: CAGGTTGHGYNEQFF. The DNA for the CDR3 is TGTGCCGGGGGCACCACAGGCCATGGGTACAATGAGCAGTTCTTC.

There are many counts of this clonotype. Germline is not matched at one junction end, which may reflect a read error. The chain is built from TRBV7-7 and TRBJ2-2; 8 positions agree with TRBD2. The CDR3 is made up of 14 amino acids. In germline, CDR1 is SSHAT, CDR2 FNYEAQ (reference sequence). CDR3 loop: CASSVTSGAGELFF. Here the CDR3 DNA reads TGTGCTAGCAGCGTAACTAGCGGCGCCGGGGAGCTGTTTTTT.

At least ten counts were recorded for this clonotype. The chain recombines TRBV20-1 with TRBJ2-1, with a possible D match to TRBD2 (6 bases). Trimming removed 0 bases from V and 3 bases from J, with 18 bases in between. This CDR3 spans 17 amino acids. Germline V gives CDR1 DFQATT, CDR2 SNEGSKA (reference sequence). This chain's CDR3 is CSARDRGVRSNYNEQFF. The CDR3 bases are TGCAGTGCTAGAGATCGCGGGGTAAGGTCTAACTACAATGAGCAGTTCTTC.

Many counts were recorded for this clonotype. The V gene is TRBV7-2, the J gene TRBJ2-3, with 13 positions matching TRBD2. Trimming took 3 bases from V and 1 from J; bases not matched to a gene: 1. CDR1 and CDR2 from the germline V gene are SGHTA and FQGNSA. This CDR3 spans 16 amino acids. In nucleotides, the CDR3 is TGTGCCAGCAGCTTTGGACTAGCGGGGGGCACAGATACGCAGTATTTT. This gives the protein CASSFGLAGGTDTQYF.

This clonotype has at least ten counts. V gene TRBV7-2 combines with J gene TRBJ1-3; TRBD1 is a possible D gene (5 bases). V was trimmed by 1 base and J by 1 base, leaving 14 bases between them. CDR1 and CDR2 (germline): SGHTA, FQGNSA. CDR3 length: 17 residues. CDR3 nucleotides: TGTGCCAGCAGCTTAGTAGGGTCGGGGGTTTCTGGAAACACCATATATTTT. The encoded protein is CASSLVGSGVSGNTIYF.

This clonotype occurred many times. The V gene is TRBV20-1, the J gene TRBJ2-3; 11 bases agree with TRBD2. The V segment lost 4 bases and the J segment 2 bases; nucleotides outside the gene matches: 5. Germline CDR1 is DFQATT and CDR2 is SNEGSKA (reference sequence). This CDR3 has 15 residues. CDR3 nucleotides: TGCAGTGCTACCGGGACTAGCGGAAACACAGATACGCAGTATTTT. It is translated as CSATGTSGNTDTQYF.

This clonotype was detected ten times or more. The chain recombines TRBV5-4 with TRBJ2-5; tentatively, D is TRBD2 (6 bases). The CDR3 extends over 15 amino acids. Deletions cut 0 bases from V and 5 bases from J, with 14 bases between. The germline V gene has CDR1 SGHNT and CDR2 YYREEE (reference sequence). For the CDR3, the DNA is TGTGCCAGCAGCTTGGCAAGTGGGGGGTCGGAGACCCAGTACTTC. It translates to CASSLASGGSETQYF.

This clonotype was counted many times. The CDR3 bases are TGCGCCAGCAGTGGTAGGGCTAGCGGGAACCAAGAGACCCAGTACTTC. It yields the protein CASSGRASGNQETQYF. The chain recombines TRBV5-1 with TRBJ2-5; 9 positions match TRBD2. Trimming cost V 5 bases and J 0 bases; bases outside gene matches: 8. There are 16 residues in the CDR3. In germline, CDR1 is SGHRS, CDR2 YFSETQ.

This clonotype appeared many times. The chain combines TRBV5-1 with TRBJ2-7; 7 positions agree with TRBD1. With 4 bases clipped from V and 6 bases from J, the junction kept 7 bases outside the gene matches. This CDR3 has 13 residues. The germline gives CDR1 SGHRS, CDR2 YFSETQ. The DNA for the CDR3 is TGCGCCAGCAGCCCGACAGGGCCGGGCGAGCAGTACTTC. Residues: CASSPTGPGEQYF.

This clonotype was observed many times. The V call is TRBV29-1, the J call TRBJ2-5; 8 bases fit TRBD2. Trimming at V came to 7 bases and at J to 2 bases, leaving 6 bases not matched to a gene. CDR3 size: 13 residues. The germline V gene encodes CDR1 SQVTM and CDR2 ANQGSEA. The CDR3 protein is CSGRLARQETQYF. CDR3 in DNA: TGCAGCGGCCGACTAGCGAGGCAAGAGACCCAGTACTTC.

This clonotype occurred many times. The chain links TRBV12-3 or TRBV12-4 to TRBJ2-7; TRBD1 matches at 9 bases. This CDR3 is 13 amino acids long. After removal of 6 bases from V and 7 bases from J, the junction contained 7 bases not matched to a gene. The CDR3 reads CASRGQGMGEQYF. DNA of the CDR3: TGTGCCAGCAGGGGACAGGGTATGGGAGAGCAGTACTTC.

This clonotype was counted ten times or more. The V and J genes are TRBV3-1 and TRBJ1-4; D remains unclear. From germline, CDR1 is LGHDT and CDR2 YNNKEL (reference sequence). The CDR3 totals 13 residues. The V end was cut by 4 bases, the J end by 8 bases, with 11 bases between. CDR3 loop: CASSLTGLEKLFF. Written as DNA, the CDR3 is TGTGCCAGCAGCCTGACGGGGTTGGAAAAACTGTTTTTT. The entire variable domain, with the rest obtained from reference TRBV3-1 and TRBJ1-4, is as follows: DTAVSQTPKYLVTQMGNDKSIKCEQNLGHDTMYWYKQDSKKFLKIMFSYNNKELIINETVPNRFSPKSPDKAHLNLHINSLELGDSAVYFCASSLTGLEKLFFGSGTQLSVL.

This clonotype was seen at least ten times. This chain uses TRBV28 with TRBJ2-2; D is perhaps TRBD1 (5 bases). The V and J ends lost 5 bases and 3 bases respectively, with 13 bases between them. The germline CDR1 and CDR2 sequences are MDHEN and SYDVKM. This CDR3 comprises 15 residues. CDR3 bases: TGTGCCAGCAGTCCGCAGGGCCTTGACACCGGGGAGCTGTTTTTT. It specifies CASSPQGLDTGELFF.

This clonotype was observed many times. The J gene is TRBJ2-4, the V gene TRBV5-1, with D possibly matching TRBD1 (6 bases). Trimming took 3 bases from V and 6 from J, leaving 13 bases between them. Germline CDR1 and CDR2: SGHRS and YFSETQ. The CDR3 loop spans 14 amino acids. The CDR3 reads CASSSFDRRNIQYF. For the CDR3, the DNA is TGCGCCAGCAGCTCCTTCGACAGGAGAAACATTCAGTACTTC.

This clonotype was counted at least ten times. This sequence joins TRBV18 and TRBJ2-3; 10 bases map to TRBD2. This CDR3 comprises 17 residues. The V gene end was trimmed by 1 base and the J gene end by 0 bases; junction bases not matched to a gene: 4. Germline values: CDR1 KGHSH, CDR2 LQKENI. The CDR3: CASSPRETSGSTDTQYF. CDR3 bases: TGTGCCAGCTCACCACGAGAGACTAGCGGGAGCACAGATACGCAGTATTTT.